The clone carrying this T cell receptor (beta chain) has just a few counts. No antigen is known for it. Germline assignment: CDR1 LGHNA and CDR2 YNFKEQ. The CDR3 has 15 amino acids. The germline V and J ends were trimmed by 5 bases and 3 bases, with 11 bases remaining between them. This sample is part of a study of T-cell memory formation after mild COVID-19. Overall study results and limits: Specificity for SARS-CoV-2 was not confirmed among the second-wave clones peaking on day 37.

TCRdb fed the 5' RACE reads into MiXCR, producing one record per CDR3 protein. The sample lists around 99,000 distinct CDR3 sequences; around an eighth were seen once. The sample consisted of PBMCs or a T cell subset sorted from them (not recorded which). The clonotype comes from a man between 18 and 35 years old who had mild COVID-19 (a few samples of this study predate the infection). Cell type and time point are not known. V gene TRBV4-2 combines with J gene TRBJ2-6; D possibly corresponds to TRBD2 (6 bases). CDR3 DNA: TGTGCCAGCAGCGCAAGGGAGGTTGGGGCCAACGTCCTGACTTTC. Encoded protein: CASSAREVGANVLTF.